The 3 T cell receptor beta chains listed next were all sequenced from one sample in a study of T cells in Graves' hyperthyroidism and ophthalmopathy. RNA transcripts served as the template for amplifying TCR beta CDR3 regions. HTBI primers were employed in a first-round RT-PCR of the TCR CDR3. TCRdb fed the multiplex PCR reads into MiXCR, producing one record per CDR3 protein. The data show hundreds of thousands of distinct CDR3 sequences, with 46% seen just once and just under 8.5% held by the top ten. Sequenced sample: peripheral blood or thyroid tissue (not recorded which). The receptor source for this set is a woman aged 18-30 years with Graves' hyperthyroidism.

This clonotype was detected a few times. This chain joins TRBV7-2 and TRBJ2-7; 8 bases match TRBD1. Germline V gives CDR1 SGHTA, CDR2 FQGNSA. Trimming at V came to 3 bases and at J to 2 bases, leaving 3 bases not matched to a gene. CDR3 size: 14 residues. The CDR3 loop is CASSLGQDPYEQYF. CDR3 sequence (DNA): TGTGCCAGCAGCTTGGGACAGGATCCCTACGAGCAGTACTTC.

This sequence joins TRBV7-8 and TRBJ1-4; D is perhaps TRBD1 (5 bases). Germline loops: CDR1 SGHVS, CDR2 FQNEAQ. The CDR3 contains 15 residues. Trimming took 5 bases from V and 7 from J, leaving 17 bases between them. Here the CDR3 DNA reads TGTGCCAGCAGCCCCCTTGGGGGACTGGTTGAAAAACTGTTTTTT. It encodes CASSPLGGLVEKLFF. The variable domain in full, completed from reference TRBV7-8 and TRBJ1-4, reads GAGVSQSPRYKVAKRGQDVALRCDPISGHVSLFWYQQALGQGPEFLTYFQNEAQLDKSGLPSDRFFAERPEGSVSTLKIQRTQQEDSAVYLCASSPLGGLVEKLFFGSGTQLSVL.

This chain joins TRBV7-3 and TRBJ2-5, with D maybe TRBD2 (6 bases). Trimming removed 2 bases at V and 5 bases at J, with 12 bases between. The CDR3 contains 14 residues. Germline V gene data show CDR1 as SGHTA and CDR2 as FQGTGA. For the CDR3, the DNA is TGTGCCAGCAGCTTAGCCAGGGACTGGGAGACCCAGTACTTC. This encodes CASSLARDWETQYF.